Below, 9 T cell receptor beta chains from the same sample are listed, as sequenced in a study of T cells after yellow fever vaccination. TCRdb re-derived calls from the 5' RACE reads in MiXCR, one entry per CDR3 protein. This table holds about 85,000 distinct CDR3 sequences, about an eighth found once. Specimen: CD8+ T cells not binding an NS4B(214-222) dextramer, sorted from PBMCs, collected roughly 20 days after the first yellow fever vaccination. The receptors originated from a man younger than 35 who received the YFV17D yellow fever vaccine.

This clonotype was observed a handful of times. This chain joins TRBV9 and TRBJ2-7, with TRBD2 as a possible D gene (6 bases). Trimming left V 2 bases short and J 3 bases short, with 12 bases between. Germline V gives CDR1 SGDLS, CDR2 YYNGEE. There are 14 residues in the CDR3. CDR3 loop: CASSVGGTYYEQYF. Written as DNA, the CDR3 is TGTGCCAGCAGCGTCGGGGGAACCTACTACGAGCAGTACTTC. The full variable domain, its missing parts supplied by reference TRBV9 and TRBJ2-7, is DSGVTQTPKHLITATGQRVTLRCSPRSGDLSVYWYQQSLDQGLQFLIQYYNGEERAKGNILERFSAQQFPDLHSELNLSSLELGDSALYFCASSVGGTYYEQYFGPGTRLTVT.

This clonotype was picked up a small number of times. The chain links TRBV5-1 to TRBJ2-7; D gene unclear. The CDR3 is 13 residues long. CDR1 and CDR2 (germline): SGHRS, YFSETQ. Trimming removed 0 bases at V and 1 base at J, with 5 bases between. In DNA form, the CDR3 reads TGCGCCAGCAGCTTGGATGGTTCCTACGAGCAGTACGTC. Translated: CASSLDGSYEQYV.

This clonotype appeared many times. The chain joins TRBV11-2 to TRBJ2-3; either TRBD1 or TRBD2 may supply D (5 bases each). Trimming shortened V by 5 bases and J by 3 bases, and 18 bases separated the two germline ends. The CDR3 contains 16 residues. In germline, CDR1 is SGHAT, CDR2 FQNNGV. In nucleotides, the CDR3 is TGTGCCAGCAGCGCCTACTGGGACGGATCAACAGATACGCAGTATTTT. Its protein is CASSAYWDGSTDTQYF.

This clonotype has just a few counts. The CDR3 sequence is CASSQDGGTTGELFF. As DNA, the CDR3 is TGTGCCAGCAGCCAAGATGGGGGCACCACCGGGGAGCTGTTTTTT. This chain connects TRBV4-2 to TRBJ2-2; perhaps TRBD1 as D (6 bases). The CDR3 length is 15 residues. Germline V gene sequence: CDR1 LGHNA, CDR2 YNFKEQ. Trimming took 0 bases from V and 4 from J, leaving 9 bases between them.

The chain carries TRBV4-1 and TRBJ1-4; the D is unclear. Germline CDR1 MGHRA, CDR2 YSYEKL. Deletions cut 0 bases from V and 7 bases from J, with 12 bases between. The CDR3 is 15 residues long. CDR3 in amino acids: CASSQEFLVAEKLFF. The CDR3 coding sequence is TGCGCCAGCAGCCAAGAATTCCTCGTTGCTGAAAAACTGTTTTTT.

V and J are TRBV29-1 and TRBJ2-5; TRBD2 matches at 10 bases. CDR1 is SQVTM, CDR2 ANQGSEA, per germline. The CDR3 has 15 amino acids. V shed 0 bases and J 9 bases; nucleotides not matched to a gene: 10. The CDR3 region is CSVEDRWLAGEAQYF. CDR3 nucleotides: TGCAGCGTTGAAGATCGGTGGCTAGCGGGGGAGGCCCAGTACTTC.

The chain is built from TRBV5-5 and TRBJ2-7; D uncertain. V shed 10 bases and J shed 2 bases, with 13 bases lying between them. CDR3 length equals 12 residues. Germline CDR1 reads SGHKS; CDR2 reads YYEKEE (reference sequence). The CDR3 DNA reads TGTGCCTGCACATCCACAGCCTACGAGCAGTACTTC. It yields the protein CACTSTAYEQYF.

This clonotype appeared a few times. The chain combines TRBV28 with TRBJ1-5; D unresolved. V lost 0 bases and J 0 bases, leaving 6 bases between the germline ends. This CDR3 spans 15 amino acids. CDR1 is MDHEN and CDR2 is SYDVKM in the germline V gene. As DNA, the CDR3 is TGTGCCAGCAGTTTATGGGGGAATAGCAATCAGCCCCAGCATTTT. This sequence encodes CASSLWGNSNQPQHF.

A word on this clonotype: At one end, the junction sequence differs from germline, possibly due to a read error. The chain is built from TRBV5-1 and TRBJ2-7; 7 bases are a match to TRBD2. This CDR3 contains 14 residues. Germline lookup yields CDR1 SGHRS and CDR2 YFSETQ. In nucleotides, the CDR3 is TGCGCCAGCAGCTTGGGGACTAGTTCCTTCGAGCAGTACTTC. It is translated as CASSLGTSSFEQYF.